This is a list of T cell receptor beta chains from one sample in a study of blood T cell repertoires in COVID-19. Sequenced by immunoSEQ multiplex PCR; TCRdb stores in-frame clones only, minus some. The repertoire consists of about 88,000 clones, with approximately 87% occurring once and the leading ten covering more than 14%. The sequencing sample was made of peripheral blood. Receptors originate from a woman in her 70s with acute or convalescent COVID-19. Both conserved end residues are part of each CDR3. A D gene is named only where the DNA matches it firmly. A row's size may be missing; if present it is once, few, many or a size class.

clone size	D gene	J gene	V gene	CDR3 DNA	CDR3 protein
few	TRBD1	TRBJ2-5	TRBV19	TGTGCCAGTAGTATAGAGACAGGGCATTCGGCCCAGTACTTC	CASSIETGHSAQYF
few	NA	TRBJ2-1	TRBV4-1	TGCGCCAGCAGCCAAGATCTAAGGGGGTCTCTCATGAGGGAGCAGTTCTTC	CASSQDLRGSLMREQFF
NA	NA	TRBJ1-1	TRBV29-1	TGCAGCGGAGAAGCCTCGGGAGGTACTGAAGCTTTCTTT	CSGEASGGTEAFF
NA	NA	TRBJ1-2	TRBV28	TGTGCCAGCAGCCTTGTGTCTAGTAATCACTATGGCTACACCTTC	CASSLVSSNHYGYTF
NA	NA	TRBJ1-5	TRBV19	TGTGCCAGTAGTAGCCAGGGCTATTATAGCAATCAGCCCCAGCATTTT	CASSSQGYYSNQPQHF
NA	NA	TRBJ1-1	TRBV7-6	TGTGCCAGCAGCCTGGGGGGGGAAGCTTTCTTT	CASSLGGEAFF
once	TRBD1	TRBJ1-2	TRBV19	TGTGCCAGTAGTATACCCGGACAGGGCACAAGGGGCTACACCTTC	CASSIPGQGTRGYTF
NA	NA	TRBJ1-1	TRBV9	TGTGCCAGCAGCGTAGGAGCAGGGTCGAACACTGAAGCTTTCTTT	CASSVGAGSNTEAFF
once	NA	TRBJ2-3	TRBV5-4	TGTGCCAGCAGCTCCCTAGGCGATACGCAGTATTTT	CASSSLGDTQYF
NA	TRBD1	TRBJ1-1	TRBV10-3	TGTGCCATCAGTTCCGGGACAGAGAACACTGAAGCTTTCTTT	CAISSGTENTEAFF
NA	TRBD2	TRBJ2-1	TRBV3-1/TRBV3-2	TGTGCCAGCAGCCATGGGGGGCTAGCGGGGGATGAGCAGTTCTTC	CASSHGGLAGDEQFF
NA	NA	TRBJ1-5	TRBV19	TGTGCCAGTAATTATAATAATCAGCCCCAGCATTTT	CASNYNNQPQHF
once	NA	TRBJ1-2	TRBV28	TGTGCCAGCAGCACAGGGTTTAGAGGCTACACCTTC	CASSTGFRGYTF
once	TRBD1	TRBJ1-1	TRBV6-2/TRBV6-3	TGTGCCAGCAGTTGGGGACAGGTCTTGAACACTGAAGCTTTCTTT	CASSWGQVLNTEAFF
NA	TRBD1	TRBJ2-1	TRBV11-3	TGTGCCAGCAGCTTAGGTCAGGGGGCGATATCGGGTGAGCAGTTCTTC	CASSLGQGAISGEQFF
NA	NA	TRBJ2-3	TRBV19	TGTGCCAGTAGTATAGATCCGCCCGGGGTCGGGGGAATAGATACGCAGTATTTT	CASSIDPPGVGGIDTQYF
NA	NA	TRBJ1-2	TRBV7-9	TGTGCCAGCAGCTTGGGCGCCTATGGCTACACCTTC	CASSLGAYGYTF
NA	TRBD2	TRBJ2-2	TRBV6-5	TGTGCCAGCTCACGGGGGGGGATGGACACCGGGGAGCTGTTTTTT	CASSRGGMDTGELFF
NA	NA	TRBJ2-1	TRBV15	TGTGCCACCAGCAGAGAGTTGAGCCATGAGCAGTTCTTC	CATSRELSHEQFF
few	TRBD2	TRBJ2-1	TRBV28	TGTGCCAGCAGTCCCACACGGCGGACTAGCGGGGTGCACAATGAGCAGTTCTTC	CASSPTRRTSGVHNEQFF
few	NA	TRBJ1-6	TRBV27	TGTGCCAGCAGTTCCCTCGGGACTCCCGCAGGGAATTCACCCCTCCACTTT	CASSSLGTPAGNSPLHF
NA	TRBD2	TRBJ2-1	TRBV25-1	TGTGCCAGCAGTTCCCGACTAGCGGGAGAGGCCATTGAGCAGTTCTTC	CASSSRLAGEAIEQFF
NA	NA	TRBJ1-2	TRBV27	TGTGCCAGCAGTTTGGGGCCACCGAACTATGGCTACACCTTC	CASSLGPPNYGYTF
few	TRBD2	TRBJ2-5	TRBV7-8	TGTGCCAGCAGCCCCCGCGGTAGCGGGAGGGTCCAAGAGACCCAGTACTTC	CASSPRGSGRVQETQYF
NA	NA	TRBJ1-2	TRBV5-4	TGTGCCAGCAGCTTCCCAGGCAGGGAGGCTGGCTACACCTTC	CASSFPGREAGYTF
NA	NA	TRBJ2-1	TRBV11-2	TGTGCCAGCAGCTTAGCGCTCGGGCAGTTCTTC	CASSLALGQFF
NA	TRBD2	TRBJ2-3	TRBV24-1	TGTGCCACCAGTGATTTCAGAGCGGGGGGGATCACAGATACGCAGTATTTT	CATSDFRAGGITDTQYF
NA	NA	TRBJ2-3	TRBV7-2	TGTGCCAGCAGTGAGGTAGCCGCCACAGATACGCAGTATTTT	CASSEVAATDTQYF
NA	NA	TRBJ2-4	TRBV27	TGTGCCAGCAGCCGTCGGGACGGGAGTTTGGACATTCAGTACTTC	CASSRRDGSLDIQYF
NA	TRBD2	TRBJ2-3	TRBV11-3	TGTGCCAGCAGTCTCGGGGGGGCGACAGATACGCAGTATTTT	CASSLGGATDTQYF
NA	NA	TRBJ1-1	TRBV18	TGTGCCAGCTCACTTCTTGGGGCGGAAGCTTTCTTT	CASSLLGAEAFF
NA	TRBD1	TRBJ2-3	TRBV12-3/TRBV12-4	TGTGCCAGCAGCTTAGACAGGGGAGATACGCAGTATTTT	CASSLDRGDTQYF
NA	NA	TRBJ2-2	TRBV20-1	TGCAGTGCTAGTCCCGGTACGAACACCGGGGAGCTGTTTTTT	CSASPGTNTGELFF
NA	NA	TRBJ2-3	TRBV7-9	TGTGCCAGCAGCACCCGGAACTGGGGGCAGAACACAGATACGCAGTATTTT	CASSTRNWGQNTDTQYF
NA	NA	TRBJ1-2	TRBV5-5	TGTGCCAGCAGCTTGGCCCCGGGGGGTGGCTACACCTTC	CASSLAPGGGYTF
NA	NA	TRBJ1-1	TRBV3-1/TRBV3-2	TGTGCCAGCAGCCAAGATCGGGTACTCACTGAAGCTTTCTTT	CASSQDRVLTEAFF
NA	NA	TRBJ1-6	TRBV6-5	TGTGCCAGCAGTCCGACAGATTATAATTCACCCCTCCACTTT	CASSPTDYNSPLHF
NA	TRBD1	TRBJ2-1	TRBV19	TGTGCCAGTAGTACGCTATCGGGACAGGCGGATGAGCAGTTCTTC	CASSTLSGQADEQFF
once	TRBD2	TRBJ2-5	TRBV5-4	TGTGCCAGCAGCTTGACGGGGGGGGAGACCCAGTACTTC	CASSLTGGETQYF